This TCR beta chain was sequenced in a study of blood T cell repertoires in COVID-19. Overall study: T cells, B-cell-depleted T cells, or PBMCs provided the cDNA or gDNA that served as material.

The CDR3 spans 14 residues. Germline CDR1 and CDR2: MGHRA and YSYEKL. V was pared by 1 base and J by 3 bases, with 9 bases between. Per the authors' pipeline: Researchers report that nucleated cell counts were estimated from reference gene primer amplification. Produced via immunoSEQ multiplex PCR; TCRdb's table is partial and in-frame only. The DNA gave D and trimming, while V, J and clone size come from that table. The table lists 300,000 to 350,000 clones, roughly 90% of them singletons, with roughly 2.9% in the top ten. Enrolled during active infection, Seattle patients were then followed longitudinally.

This TCR was sampled from a woman in her twenties or thirties with COVID-19, enrolled during active disease. The chain joins TRBV4-1 to TRBJ2-5, with D perhaps TRBD1 (5 bases). The sequenced sample consisted of peripheral blood. The CDR3 protein is CASSQVGREETQYF. The CDR3 DNA is TGCGCCAGCAGCCAAGTCGGCAGGGAAGAGACCCAGTACTTC.